The 5 T cell receptor beta chains reported below all come from one sample, sequenced in a study of T-cell memory formation after mild COVID-19. One entry per CDR3 protein results from TCRdb running MiXCR on the 5' RACE reads. Found here are approximately 300,000 distinct CDR3 sequences, roughly 15% of them singletons; the top ten hold around 23%. The sample comprised PBMCs or a T cell subset sorted from them (not recorded which). The origin of the receptors is a man between 18 and 29 years old who had mild COVID-19 (a few samples of this study predate the infection). Cell type and time point are not known.

This clonotype was counted many times. This rearrangement joins TRBV11-2 to TRBJ1-1; D is ambiguous. The CDR3 contains 13 residues. Per germline, CDR1 SGHAT and CDR2 FQNNGV. V was pared by 0 bases and J by 3 bases, with 5 bases between. The CDR3 nucleotides read TGTGCCAGCAGCTTAGAACGGGACACTGAAGCTTTCTTT. Translated: CASSLERDTEAFF.

The chain recombines TRBV6-2 or TRBV6-3 with TRBJ2-7, with D unclear. Trimming stripped 5 bases from V and 2 bases from J, with 4 bases between. Germline CDR1 reads MNHEY; CDR2 reads SVGEGT. The CDR3 loop spans 11 amino acids. The CDR3 DNA follows: TGTGCCAGCAGTGACCCCTACGAGCAGTACTTC. Protein sequence: CASSDPYEQYF.

This clonotype came up a few times. The chain uses TRBV7-2 and TRBJ1-3; 9 nucleotides agree with TRBD1. The V segment lost 3 bases and the J segment 3 bases; nucleotides outside the gene matches: 0. This CDR3 comprises 14 residues. The germline gives CDR1 SGHTA, CDR2 FQGNSA. For the CDR3, the DNA is TGTGCCAGCAGCTTGGGACAGGGTGGAAACACCATATATTTT. Amino acid sequence: CASSLGQGGNTIYF.

J is TRBJ1-5 and V is TRBV12-3 or TRBV12-4, with unresolved D. Between the trimmed V and J ends, which lost 3 bases and 0 bases, there was a span of 6 bases. CDR3 length: 14 amino acids. This CDR3 is CASSFLDSNQPQHF. The CDR3 nucleotides read TGTGCCAGCAGTTTCTTGGATAGCAATCAGCCCCAGCATTTT.

This clonotype was seen a handful of times. The genes are TRBV19 and TRBJ1-2, with D maybe TRBD1 (5 bases). Germline V gene data show CDR1 as LNHDA and CDR2 as SQIVND (reference sequence). Trimming left V 7 bases short and J 6 bases short, with 15 bases between. This CDR3 is built from 13 residues. In DNA, the CDR3 is TGTGCCAGTATGGGGGACTGGTACGATGGCTACACCTTC. Encoded protein: CASMGDWYDGYTF.